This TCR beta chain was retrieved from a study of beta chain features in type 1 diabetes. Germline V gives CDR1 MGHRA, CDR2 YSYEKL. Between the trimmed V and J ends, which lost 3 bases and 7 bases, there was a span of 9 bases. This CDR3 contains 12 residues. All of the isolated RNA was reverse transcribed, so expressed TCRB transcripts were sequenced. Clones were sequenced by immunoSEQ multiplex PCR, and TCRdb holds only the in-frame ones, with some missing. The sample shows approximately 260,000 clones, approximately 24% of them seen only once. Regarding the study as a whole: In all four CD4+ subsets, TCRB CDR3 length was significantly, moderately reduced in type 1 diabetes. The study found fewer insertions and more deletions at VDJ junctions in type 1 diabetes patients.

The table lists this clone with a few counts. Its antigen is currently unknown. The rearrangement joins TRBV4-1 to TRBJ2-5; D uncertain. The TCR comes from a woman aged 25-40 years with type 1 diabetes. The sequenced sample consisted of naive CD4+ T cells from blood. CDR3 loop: CASSHYSGTQYF. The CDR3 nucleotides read TGCGCCAGCAGCCATTACAGTGGGACCCAGTACTTC.